These 19 T cell receptor beta chains were sequenced from one sample in a study of T cell responses to AZD1222 COVID-19 vaccine. TCRdb's table, derived via immunoSEQ multiplex PCR, lists solely in-frame clones and lacks some. Of around 150,000 clones in the sample, around 89% are singletons; the top ten hold around 2.2%. The sequences come from peripheral blood, collected on day 0 of AZD1222 vaccination. These receptors came from an adult in good health.

The genes are TRBV30 and TRBJ1-1; 12 bases align to TRBD1. The germline V gene has CDR1 GTSNPN and CDR2 SVGIG (reference sequence). The CDR3 spans 14 residues. J lost 9 bases, V lost 4 bases, and 9 bases had no gene match. The CDR3 DNA is TGTGCCTGGATGCCTGTTGGGACAGGGGGCAAAGCTTTCTTT. This gives the protein CAWMPVGTGGKAFF.

The rearrangement uses TRBV27 and TRBJ1-4; TRBD1 might be the D (5 bases). The CDR3 loop spans 13 amino acids. Germline assignment: CDR1 MNHEY and CDR2 SMNVEV (reference sequence). V was shortened by 4 bases and J by 14 bases, with 17 bases between the two germline ends. The CDR3 is CASSWGRHGTLFF. The CDR3, as DNA: TGTGCCAGCAGTTGGGGGAGACATGGAACGCTGTTTTTT.

About this clone itself: Other nucleotide sequences in the sample specify the same CDR3. V gene TRBV28 combines with J gene TRBJ2-7; the D is unclear. The ends were cut back, 2 bases at V and 2 bases at J, with 7 bases in the middle. CDR1 and CDR2 (germline): MDHEN, SYDVKM. The CDR3 is made up of 13 amino acids. The CDR3 protein is CASSLGGPYEQYF. DNA of the CDR3: TGTGCCAGCAGTTTAGGCGGTCCCTACGAGCAGTACTTC.

In its sample, this clone was seen once. V is TRBV21-1 and J is TRBJ2-5; the D segment call TRBD1 is taken from the table without a DNA check. TRBV21-1 is classified as a pseudogene. This CDR3 comprises 16 residues. This chain's CDR3 is CASSKGTGYPKETQYF. CDR3 sequence (DNA): TGTGCCAGCAGCAAAGGGACAGGGTATCCTAAAGAGACCCAGTACTTC.

The chain combines TRBV6-4 with TRBJ2-1; D unclear. The CDR3 is made up of 18 amino acids. Germline loops: CDR1 MRHNA, CDR2 SNTAGT. V was cut by 2 bases and J by 5 bases, with 22 bases left in between. CDR3 amino acids: CASSDTEYRERTNNEQFF. The CDR3 bases are TGTGCCAGCAGTGACACTGAATATCGAGAGCGTACAAACAATGAGCAGTTCTTC.

The chain links TRBV4-2 to TRBJ2-7; TRBD1 matches at 7 bases. The CDR3 length is 15 residues. V shed 1 base and J 2 bases; nucleotides not matched to a gene: 5. From germline, CDR1 is LGHNA and CDR2 YNFKEQ. The CDR3 is CASSQAGQLPYEQYF. CDR3 sequence (DNA): TGTGCCAGCAGCCAAGCGGGACAGCTCCCCTACGAGCAGTACTTC.

The V and J genes are TRBV6-1 and TRBJ1-6; 10 bases map to TRBD1. J gave up 9 bases and V 0 bases, and 2 bases lay outside the gene matches. The CDR3 extends over 15 amino acids. Looked up from germline, CDR1 is MNHNS and CDR2 is SASEGT. The CDR3 nucleotides read TGTGCCAGCAGTGAAGCGACAGGGGGCGGTTCACCCCTCCACTTT. Protein: CASSEATGGGSPLHF.

A few counts support this clone. The rearrangement links TRBV4-2 to TRBJ1-2; TRBD1 aligns across 8 bases. The CDR3 runs 17 residues. Per the germline V gene, CDR1 is LGHNA and CDR2 is YNFKEQ. Trimming at V came to 0 bases and at J to 2 bases, leaving 8 bases not matched to a gene. The CDR3, as DNA: TGTGCCAGCAGCCAAGATGGATCGGGACAGGCAAACTATGGCTACACCTTC. It yields the protein CASSQDGSGQANYGYTF.

Worth noting for this clone: One end of the junction fails to match germline, which may point to a read error. The V and J genes are TRBV7-7 and TRBJ2-3; D is undetermined. The V gene's germline CDR1 is SSHAT and CDR2 FNYEAQ (reference sequence). This CDR3 contains 13 residues. The CDR3, as DNA: TGTGCTAGCAGCTTTAGCCTCACAGATACGCAGTATTTT. Translating gives CASSFSLTDTQYF.

Only one count was recorded for this clone. This chain uses TRBV5-5 with TRBJ2-2; 8 nucleotides agree with TRBD1. The germline gives CDR1 SGHKS, CDR2 YYEKEE (reference sequence). V lost 2 bases to trimming and J lost 3 bases; unmatched junction nucleotides: 6. CDR3 size: 16 residues. In DNA, the CDR3 is TGTGCCAGCAGCTTCCGGACAGGGCCCTACACCGGGGAGCTGTTTTTT. It is translated as CASSFRTGPYTGELFF.

This clone was picked up one time. The rearrangement links TRBV30 to TRBJ1-1, with D hard to call. CDR1 GTSNPN and CDR2 SVGIG come from the germline V gene (reference sequence). The CDR3 extends over 16 amino acids. V dropped 2 bases and J dropped 3 bases, with 19 bases sitting between them. CDR3 sequence: CAWSSNTGPGDTEAFF. The CDR3 bases are TGTGCCTGGAGTTCAAATACCGGACCTGGGGACACTGAAGCTTTCTTT.

The CDR3 loop reads CASSSRIEQYF. CDR3 DNA: TGTGCCAGCAGTTCCCGTATCGAGCAGTACTTC. V gene TRBV12-3 or TRBV12-4 combines with J gene TRBJ2-7; D call uncertain. The ends were cut back, 4 bases at V and 6 bases at J, with 7 bases in the middle. The CDR3 has 11 amino acids.

The CDR3 is CSVVAGATDTQYF. CDR3 bases: TGCAGCGTTGTGGCGGGAGCCACAGATACGCAGTATTTT. The V gene is TRBV29-1, the J gene TRBJ2-3, with 7 bases aligning to TRBD2. The germline V gene encodes CDR1 SQVTM and CDR2 ANQGSEA. There are 13 residues in the CDR3. The J segment lost 2 bases and the V segment lost 4 bases, leaving 3 bases of the junction unmatched.

The chain combines TRBV9 with TRBJ2-3; D is possibly TRBD2 (6 bases). CDR3 length: 14 amino acids. V was clipped by 4 bases and J by 5 bases, with 14 bases between them. Germline CDR1 is SGDLS and CDR2 is YYNGEE. The CDR3 protein is CASSSGDSGDTQYF. CDR3 nucleotide sequence: TGTGCCAGCAGCTCGGGGGATTCGGGAGATACGCAGTATTTT.

V and J are TRBV30 and TRBJ2-3; D remains ambiguous. The CDR3 is 13 residues long. Germline CDR1 reads GTSNPN; CDR2 reads SVGIG (reference sequence). V was shortened by 0 bases and J by 5 bases, with 9 bases between the two germline ends. CDR3 DNA: TGTGCCTGGAGTGTATTGACACTAGATACGCAGTATTTT. Translating it yields CAWSVLTLDTQYF.

This CDR3 is CASSLEGKNGYTF. Here the CDR3 DNA reads TGTGCCAGCAGCTTAGAGGGGAAGAATGGCTACACCTTC. V gene TRBV2 combines with J gene TRBJ1-2; maybe TRBD1 (5 bases). CDR1 and CDR2 (germline): SNHLY, FYNNEI. Trimming cost V 6 bases and J 6 bases, with 14 bases left between them. The CDR3 sequence is 13 residues long.

This sequence joins TRBV4-2 and TRBJ2-3; D unclear. Germline CDR1 reads LGHNA; CDR2 reads YNFKEQ. V lost 4 bases and J lost 4, with 9 bases in between. The CDR3 is made up of 13 amino acids. The CDR3 nucleotides read TGTGCCAGCAGCCGGGTCGGGCCAGATACGCAGTATTTT. Translating it yields CASSRVGPDTQYF.

With respect to this clone: Sequence at one end of the junction differs from germline and may be a read error. The chain combines TRBV6-5 with TRBJ2-7; TRBD1 matches at 9 bases. Germline V CDR1 and CDR2: MNHEY, SVGAGI. This CDR3 contains 15 residues. DNA of the CDR3: TGTGCCACCAGTCCCCAGACAGGGGGGTCGGAAGAGCAGTACTTC. Encoded protein: CATSPQTGGSEEQYF.

The V and J genes are TRBV19 and TRBJ1-1; D possibly corresponds to TRBD1 (6 bases). Trimming shortened V by 7 bases and J by 8 bases, and 23 bases separated the two germline ends. The CDR3 is 15 amino acids. Looked up from germline, CDR1 is LNHDA and CDR2 is SQIVND (reference sequence). CDR3 protein: CASTPFRTVIGEAFF. The CDR3 nucleotides are TGTGCCAGTACCCCCTTTCGGACAGTCATAGGCGAAGCTTTCTTT.